This T cell receptor beta chain is from a study of control samples from healthy donors and cancer patients. Sequencing was performed with immunoSEQ multiplex PCR; in TCRdb, only in-frame clones are kept and a portion is missing. This table holds under 100,000 clones, approximately 95% found once. The V gene's germline CDR1 is MNHNY and CDR2 SVGAGI (reference sequence). This CDR3 has 14 residues. V was shortened by 0 bases and J by 4 bases, with 9 bases between the two germline ends. The chain is built from TRBV6-6 and TRBJ1-1; no definite D call. Sequenced input: blood. This sequence was found in a woman aged 25 to 39 in good health. Here the CDR3 reads CASSYSGSSTEAFF. The CDR3 DNA follows: TGTGCCAGCAGTTACTCCGGGTCCAGCACTGAAGCTTTCTTT.